This T cell receptor beta chain was documented in a study of cytomegalovirus exposure and HLA in healthy donors. Produced via immunoSEQ multiplex PCR; TCRdb's table is partial and in-frame only. The data hold about 130,000 clones, with approximately 90% observed a single time. Germline V gene data show CDR1 as PRHDT and CDR2 as FYEKMQ (reference sequence). The CDR3 is 13 amino acids. V lost 2 bases to trimming and J lost 5 bases; unmatched junction nucleotides: 1. The rearrangement uses TRBV13 and TRBJ2-7; 9 nucleotides match TRBD2. The source material was PBMCs. This TCR was recovered from a woman in her thirties in good health and CMV-seropositive. This chain's CDR3 is CASSLRLADEQYF. CDR3 nucleotides: TGTGCCAGCAGCTTAAGACTAGCGGACGAGCAGTACTTC.